The source of this T cell receptor beta chain is a study of blood T cells in healthy people across ages. The table lists this clonotype with many counts. A clone one base away is much larger, so this may be a read error. Alongside a J-beta primer mix, a sample-barcoded 5' primer served in a second PCR lasting roughly 6 to 11 cycles. TCRdb re-analysed the 5' RACE reads in MiXCR, keeping a single row per CDR3 protein. The repertoire consists of around 690,000 distinct CDR3 sequences, with roughly 53% occurring once and the leading ten covering 35% to 40%. Sequenced input: blood. The clonotype originates from a man aged 55 to 70 in good health.

CDR3: CASSVEQGSYGYTF. The DNA for the CDR3 is TGCGCCAGCAGCGTGGAGCAGGGTAGCTATGGCTACACCTTC. The chain couples TRBV5-1 to TRBJ1-2; the D gene is possibly TRBD1 (5 bases). The germline V gene has CDR1 SGHRS and CDR2 YFSETQ. This CDR3 region has 14 residues. Trimming removed 4 bases at V and 4 bases at J, with 14 bases between.